These T cell receptor beta chains were read from a single sample in a study of shared clonotypes between healthy human individuals. TCRdb keeps only in-frame clones here, not all; method: immunoSEQ multiplex PCR. The data contain around 2.1 million clones, approximately 94% of them singletons. Sequencing used naive CD4+ T cells sorted from blood. The source is a man aged 18 to 30 in good health. Both conserved end residues are part of each CDR3. The D gene is left open where the match is weak. Clone sizes are given selectively: once, few, many, or a class where the clone is expanded.

TGTGCCAGCAGTGAAAGGGGCTATCTCTATGGCTACACCTTC,CASSERGYLYGYTF,TRBJ1-2,TRBV25-1,NA,NA
TGCGCCACCCAGCGGGTCAGCGGGAGCGGAGATACGCAGTATTTT,CATQRVSGSGDTQYF,TRBJ2-3,TRBV5-1,TRBD2,NA
TGTGCCAGCAGCGTAGCTATTGGGGGCGGAGATGAAAAACTGTTTTTT,CASSVAIGGGDEKLFF,TRBJ1-4,TRBV9,NA,NA
TGTGCCAGCAGCTTCTTTCGAAGAACGGAAAAACTGTTTTTT,CASSFFRRTEKLFF,TRBJ1-4,TRBV5-8,NA,NA
TGCGCCAGCAGCCAAGGGACTACCGGGGAGCTGTTTTTT,CASSQGTTGELFF,TRBJ2-2,TRBV5-1,NA,NA
TGTGCCAGCAGTGAATATGGGCAGGGGCGTTCACCCCTCCACTTT,CASSEYGQGRSPLHF,TRBJ1-6,TRBV25-1,NA,few
TGTGCCACTAACCTGGGGACCTACAATGAGCAGTTCTTC,CATNLGTYNEQFF,TRBJ2-1,TRBV28,NA,NA
TGTGCCAGCAGCCAGGAGGGCCAGTCGGATACGCAGTATTTT,CASSQEGQSDTQYF,TRBJ2-3,TRBV4-2,NA,NA
TGTGCCAGCAGCTTAGATGTCCACCGTGCCTACGAGCAGTACTTC,CASSLDVHRAYEQYF,TRBJ2-7,TRBV7-2,NA,NA
TGCGCCAGCACCGGGGACAAGCCTCAAGAGACCCAGTACTTC,CASTGDKPQETQYF,TRBJ2-5,TRBV5-1,NA,NA
TGTGCCAGCAGTATGGGACGGATGAACACTGAAGCTTTCTTT,CASSMGRMNTEAFF,TRBJ1-1,TRBV2,NA,NA
TGTGCCAGCAGCGGACAGGGAATCCCCTACGAGCAGTACTTC,CASSGQGIPYEQYF,TRBJ2-7,TRBV13,TRBD1,once
TGTGCTAGTGGTTTGTTGGCGACAGGTCGAGATACCCAGTACTTC,CASGLLATGRDTQYF,TRBJ2-5,TRBV12-5,NA,NA
TGTGCCAGCACCGGGACAGGCTATACCTACGAGCAGTACTTC,CASTGTGYTYEQYF,TRBJ2-7,TRBV28,TRBD1,once
TGTGCCAGCAGTTTGGACAGGGCTAACTATGGCTACACCTTC,CASSLDRANYGYTF,TRBJ1-2,TRBV6-1,TRBD1,NA
TGTGCCATCAAAGTGACTAGCGAGTCCCGGGAGCAGTACTTC,CAIKVTSESREQYF,TRBJ2-7,TRBV10-3,TRBD2,NA
TGTGCCAGCAGCTTAGACAATCAGGAAGGTGGGAACTATGGCTACACCTTC,CASSLDNQEGGNYGYTF,TRBJ1-2,TRBV11-2,NA,NA
TGTGCCAGCTCACCTAATAGGGACATTCAGTACTTC,CASSPNRDIQYF,TRBJ2-4,TRBV18,NA,NA
TGTGCCAGCAGTCCAGTTACCAAACAAGAGACCCAGTACTTC,CASSPVTKQETQYF,TRBJ2-5,TRBV28,NA,NA
TGCGCCAGCAGCCAAGATCTGGACAGGGTGAGCACAGATACGCAGTATTTT,CASSQDLDRVSTDTQYF,TRBJ2-3,TRBV4-1,TRBD1,once
TGTGCCAGCAGTGTGGGCGGGACGGAACAAGTGAATGGCTACACCTTC,CASSVGGTEQVNGYTF,TRBJ1-2,TRBV25-1,NA,NA
TGCAGCGTAGAGACAGAACCCATGAACACTGAAGCTTTCTTT,CSVETEPMNTEAFF,TRBJ1-1,TRBV29-1,NA,NA